One and the same sample provided the 30 T cell receptor beta chains below, sequenced in a study of radiation and T cells in renal cell carcinoma. Time point here: baseline pretreatment blood. Stated treatment: 15 Gy SBRT to primary tumor, nephrectomy 4 weeks later. Generated by immunoSEQ multiplex PCR, the TCRdb table keeps only in-frame clones and is missing some. The repertoire holds just over 95,000 clones, with 86% as singletons. The starting material was blood, obtained from a patient whose treatment included radiotherapy and nephrectomy. These receptors originate from a man in his forties or fifties with renal cell carcinoma.

The chain couples TRBV19 to TRBJ2-2; D call uncertain. This CDR3 contains 14 residues. Trimming cost V 6 bases and J 3 bases, with 11 bases left between them. Germline loops: CDR1 LNHDA, CDR2 SQIVND (reference sequence). The DNA of the CDR3 is TGTGCCAGTAGGCGCAGACCAGACACCGGGGAGCTGTTTTTT. Protein product: CASRRRPDTGELFF.

The V call is TRBV5-1, the J call TRBJ2-5; TRBD2 matches 7 bases. The J call is in doubt because the DNA end fits TRBJ2-7 better. In germline, CDR1 is SGHRS, CDR2 YFSETQ. The CDR3 spans 14 residues. DNA of the CDR3: TGCGCCAGCAGCTTTGCTAGCGGCTCCTACGAGCAGTACTTC. Its translation: CASSFASGSYEQYF.

The genes are TRBV5-1 and TRBJ2-7; D gene unclear. CDR1 SGHRS and CDR2 YFSETQ come from the germline V gene. This CDR3 is built from 15 residues. The germline V and J ends were trimmed by 2 bases and 1 base, with 13 bases remaining between them. CDR3 in DNA: TGCGCCAGCAGCTTTACGAGGTCGGAGTCCTACGAGCAGTACTTC. Protein: CASSFTRSESYEQYF.

V and J are TRBV5-1 and TRBJ1-1; D unclear. V gave up 1 base and J gave up 2 bases, with 9 bases separating them. This CDR3 region has 14 residues. Per germline, CDR1 SGHRS and CDR2 YFSETQ. This chain's CDR3 is CASSLSGSNTEAFF. In DNA, the CDR3 is TGCGCCAGCAGCTTGTCAGGCTCAAACACTGAAGCTTTCTTT.

This clone showed up just once. The chain joins TRBV30 to TRBJ2-7; 10 nucleotides align to TRBD2. V was pared by 2 bases and J by 9 bases, with 7 bases of the junction left unmatched. This CDR3 region has 13 residues. Germline V CDR1 and CDR2: GTSNPN, SVGIG (reference sequence). CDR3 coding DNA: TGTGCCTGGAGTACCCTAGCGGGGGAGGCGCAGTACTTC. Encoded protein: CAWSTLAGEAQYF. The variable domain in full, with the rest retrieved from reference TRBV30 and TRBJ2-7, is SQTIHQWPATLVQPVGSPLSLECTVEGTSNPNLYWYRQAAGRGLQLLFYSVGIGQISSEVPQNLSASRPQDRQFILSSKKLLLSDSGFYLCAWSTLAGEAQYFGPGTRLTVT.

The V call is TRBV30, the J call TRBJ2-1; the D is unclear. Per germline, CDR1 GTSNPN and CDR2 SVGIG (reference sequence). The CDR3 has 11 residues. V was cut by 2 bases and J by 6 bases, with 5 bases left in between. CDR3 sequence: CAWSLANEQFF. The DNA for the CDR3 is TGTGCCTGGAGTCTGGCCAATGAGCAGTTCTTC.

This chain's CDR3 is CASSVPRDSGANVLTF. CDR3 DNA: TGCGCCAGCAGTGTACCGCGGGACTCTGGGGCCAACGTCCTGACTTTC. The chain combines TRBV10-2 with TRBJ2-6; D might be TRBD2 (6 bases). The V end was cut by 4 bases, the J end by 0 bases, with 10 bases between. Germline values: CDR1 WSHSY, CDR2 SAAADI. This CDR3 region has 16 residues.

This clone was found once. The chain couples TRBV7-9 to TRBJ1-4; maybe TRBD1 (5 bases). This CDR3 is 13 amino acids long. V lost 2 bases, J lost 11 bases, and 12 bases lay in between. Germline assignment: CDR1 SEHNR and CDR2 FQNEAQ (reference sequence). The CDR3 reads CASSLPDSRKLFF. The DNA of the CDR3 is TGTGCCAGCAGCTTACCCGACAGCAGGAAACTGTTTTTT.

The chain employs TRBV5-1 and TRBJ1-2; D not certain. This CDR3 region has 14 residues. The germline V gene has CDR1 SGHRS and CDR2 YFSETQ. The germline V and J ends were trimmed by 1 base and 7 bases, with 14 bases remaining between them. This chain's CDR3 is CASSLSPPVLGYTF. The CDR3 DNA is TGCGCCAGCAGCTTGAGCCCCCCAGTGCTTGGCTACACCTTC.

The chain employs TRBV6-1 and TRBJ2-7, with D uncertain. The V end lost 0 bases, the J end lost 2 bases, and 14 bases lay between the germline ends. This CDR3 region has 16 residues. Germline values: CDR1 MNHNS, CDR2 SASEGT. CDR3 sequence reads: CASSEARKGLAYEQYF. In DNA, the CDR3 is TGTGCCAGCAGTGAAGCGAGGAAAGGCTTAGCCTACGAGCAGTACTTC.

The CDR3 DNA reads as TGTGCCAGCAGTTCCTACAGGGGAACCAGCACTGAAGCTTTCTTT. Translation gives CASSSYRGTSTEAFF. V gene TRBV28 combines with J gene TRBJ1-1; 7 bases are shared with TRBD1. CDR3 length: 15 amino acids. V was clipped by 4 bases and J by 4 bases; unmatched bases: 9. Germline V gene sequence: CDR1 MDHEN, CDR2 SYDVKM.

The rearrangement links TRBV7-9 to TRBJ2-7; D gene uncertain. V was trimmed by 4 bases and J by 6 bases, leaving 7 bases between them. The V gene's germline CDR1 is SEHNR and CDR2 FQNEAQ (reference sequence). The CDR3 is 11 amino acids. The CDR3 DNA reads as TGTGCCAGCAGCTCCCCCCGCGAGCAGTACTTC. Its protein product is CASSSPREQYF.

The chain uses TRBV7-3 and TRBJ2-2; D might be TRBD1 (6 bases). The germline CDR1 and CDR2 sequences are SGHTA and FQGTGA. Trimming cost V 6 bases and J 0 bases, with 8 bases left between them. The CDR3 sequence is 14 residues long. The CDR3 nucleotides are TGTGCCAGCAGTCGGACAGCGAACACCGGGGAGCTGTTTTTT. This codes for CASSRTANTGELFF.

The chain couples TRBV11-2 to TRBJ1-3; D is perhaps TRBD1 (5 bases). CDR1 and CDR2 from the germline V gene are SGHAT and FQNNGV. CDR3 length equals 16 residues. V was trimmed by 5 bases and J by 2 bases, leaving 16 bases between them. The CDR3 region is CASSPPGHPPGNTIYF. In nucleotides, the CDR3 is TGTGCCAGCAGCCCTCCGGGGCACCCTCCTGGAAACACCATATATTTT.

The V gene is TRBV5-1, the J gene TRBJ1-2; the match to TRBD1 covers 7 bases. The trim removed 2 bases at V and 6 bases at J, leaving 4 bases unmatched. The CDR3 runs to 13 residues. The germline V gene has CDR1 SGHRS and CDR2 YFSETQ. The CDR3 sequence is CASSLQGRDGYTF. The CDR3 nucleotides are TGCGCCAGCAGCTTACAGGGGAGGGATGGCTACACCTTC.

V gene TRBV27 combines with J gene TRBJ2-7, with D perhaps matching TRBD1 or TRBD2 (6 bases each). Trimming stripped 2 bases from V and 0 bases from J, with 11 bases between. The CDR3 contains 15 residues. CDR1 and CDR2 (germline): MNHEY, SMNVEV (reference sequence). CDR3 DNA: TGTGCCAGCAGTTTAAAGGGGGGCAACTCCTACGAGCAGTACTTC. Translation gives CASSLKGGNSYEQYF.

The genes are TRBV5-4 and TRBJ1-2; D unclear. CDR1 is SGHNT and CDR2 is YYREEE in the germline V gene (reference sequence). This CDR3 contains 16 residues. The V and J ends lost 0 bases and 0 bases respectively, with 12 bases between them. This CDR3 reads CASSLGDEPANYGYTF. CDR3 nucleotide sequence: TGTGCCAGCAGCTTGGGAGATGAGCCCGCTAACTATGGCTACACCTTC.

The chain employs TRBV4-1 and TRBJ1-2; 8 bases line up with TRBD1. V lost 3 bases, J lost 4 bases, and 13 bases stayed unmatched. The germline gives CDR1 MGHRA, CDR2 YSYEKL. This CDR3 has 17 amino acids. In nucleotides, the CDR3 is TGCGCCAGCAGCCACCTACAGGGGGGGGCGATCCTCTATGGCTACACCTTC. It codes for CASSHLQGGAILYGYTF.

The rearrangement links TRBV6-5 to TRBJ2-7, with TRBD1 identical over 8 bases. The trim removed 8 bases at V and 6 bases at J, leaving 9 bases unmatched. This CDR3 spans 13 amino acids. CDR1 MNHEY and CDR2 SVGAGI come from the germline V gene. DNA of the CDR3: TGTGCCAGCCGGGATACCAGGGGGCCCGAGCAGTACTTC. It is translated as CASRDTRGPEQYF.

The chain recombines TRBV29-1 with TRBJ2-3; 14 bases are a match to TRBD2. Germline V gene sequence: CDR1 SQVTM, CDR2 ANQGSEA. CDR3 size: 17 residues. The junction had 13 bases not matched to a gene; V was cut back by 4 bases and J by 7 bases. The DNA for the CDR3 is TGCAGCGTTGGGACCCCTCGACTAGCGGGGGGGTTAAATACGCAGTATTTT. This sequence encodes CSVGTPRLAGGLNTQYF.

The chain uses TRBV28 and TRBJ2-3; D remains ambiguous. Germline V lookup: CDR1 MDHEN, CDR2 SYDVKM. This CDR3 has 11 amino acids. V lost 6 bases, J lost 5 bases, and 6 bases lay in between. The CDR3 spells CASRGLDTQYF. The CDR3, as DNA: TGTGCCAGCAGGGGGTTAGATACGCAGTATTTT.

V and J are TRBV25-1 and TRBJ2-3, with D uncertain. The CDR3 has 11 residues. Trimming stripped 7 bases from V and 2 bases from J, with 4 bases between. Germline V gene sequence: CDR1 MGHDK, CDR2 SYGVNS. The CDR3 loop reads CASTLTDTQYF. As DNA, the CDR3 is TGTGCCAGCACCCTCACAGATACGCAGTATTTT.

The CDR3 loop reads CATSSYRDANEKLFF. CDR3 DNA: TGTGCCACCAGCAGCTACAGGGATGCTAATGAAAAACTGTTTTTT. V is TRBV15 and J is TRBJ1-4, with D perhaps matching TRBD1 (6 bases). V lost 3 bases and J lost 3, with 11 bases in between. This CDR3 spans 15 amino acids. Looked up from germline, CDR1 is LNHNV and CDR2 is YYDKDF (reference sequence).

The chain recombines TRBV28 with TRBJ2-3; maybe TRBD2 (6 bases). V was trimmed by 8 bases and J by 3 bases, leaving 15 bases between them. Germline assignment: CDR1 MDHEN and CDR2 SYDVKM. This CDR3 has 14 residues. Here the CDR3 DNA reads TGTGCCAGCTCCGGGTCTGGAGGGACAGATACGCAGTATTTT. It translates to CASSGSGGTDTQYF.

V and J are TRBV5-6 and TRBJ2-7; 14 bases line up with TRBD2. CDR1 is SGHDT, CDR2 YYEEEE, per germline. After removal of 5 bases from V and 0 bases from J, the junction contained 7 bases not matched to a gene. The CDR3 is 17 residues long. This CDR3 reads CASSPIGTSGSSYEQYF. The DNA for the CDR3 is TGTGCCAGCAGTCCGATCGGGACTAGCGGGAGCTCCTACGAGCAGTACTTC.

This chain uses TRBV7-9 with TRBJ1-1; 7 positions agree with TRBD1. V dropped 5 bases and J dropped 11; count of bases not matched to a gene: 17. Germline loops: CDR1 SEHNR, CDR2 FQNEAQ (reference sequence). This CDR3 comprises 15 residues. CDR3 bases: TGTGCCAGCAGCCCGGGCAGGGGGATTCCGTCACTGGCTTTCTTT. Amino acids: CASSPGRGIPSLAFF.

This chain uses TRBV6-5 with TRBJ1-1; D gene uncertain. Germline CDR1 and CDR2: MNHEY and SVGAGI. The V and J ends lost 2 bases and 3 bases respectively, with 13 bases between them. The CDR3 has 15 residues. The CDR3 DNA reads TGTGCCAGCAGTTACGGGTACTCGACTCACACTGAAGCTTTCTTT. Amino acid sequence: CASSYGYSTHTEAFF.

The chain has TRBV18 and TRBJ2-7, with D tentatively TRBD1 or TRBD2 (5 bases each). The CDR3 is 14 residues long. Trimming pared 6 bases from V and 1 base from J, leaving 13 bases between. Germline CDR1 is KGHSH and CDR2 is LQKENI. CDR3 coding DNA: TGTGCCAGCTCCACGACTGGGGGTTCCTACGAGCAGTACTTC. It translates to CASSTTGGSYEQYF. Together with reference TRBV18 and TRBJ2-7, the CDR3 gives the full variable domain: NAGVMQNPRHLVRRRGQEARLRCSPMKGHSHVYWYRQLPEEGLKFMVYLQKENIIDESGMPKERFSAEFPKEGPSILRIQQVVRGDSAAYFCASSTTGGSYEQYFGPGTRLTVT.

V usage is TRBV9 and J usage is TRBJ2-5; 8 nucleotides line up with TRBD2. The junction had 12 bases not matched to a gene; V was cut back by 4 bases and J by 4 bases. The CDR3 extends over 16 amino acids. Looked up from germline, CDR1 is SGDLS and CDR2 is YYNGEE. Here the CDR3 reads CASSQTPGGAGETQYF. CDR3 DNA: TGTGCCAGCAGCCAAACCCCCGGGGGGGCTGGAGAGACCCAGTACTTC.

This clone was seen just once. The J gene is TRBJ1-2, the V gene TRBV6-5; D is unclear. V was clipped by 6 bases and J by 7 bases, with 15 bases between them. CDR1 is MNHEY and CDR2 is SVGAGI in the germline V gene. The CDR3 runs 13 residues. CDR3 nucleotides: TGTGCCAGCAGGGAAGGCCCCGGCGGTGGCTACACCTTC. Protein sequence: CASREGPGGGYTF.